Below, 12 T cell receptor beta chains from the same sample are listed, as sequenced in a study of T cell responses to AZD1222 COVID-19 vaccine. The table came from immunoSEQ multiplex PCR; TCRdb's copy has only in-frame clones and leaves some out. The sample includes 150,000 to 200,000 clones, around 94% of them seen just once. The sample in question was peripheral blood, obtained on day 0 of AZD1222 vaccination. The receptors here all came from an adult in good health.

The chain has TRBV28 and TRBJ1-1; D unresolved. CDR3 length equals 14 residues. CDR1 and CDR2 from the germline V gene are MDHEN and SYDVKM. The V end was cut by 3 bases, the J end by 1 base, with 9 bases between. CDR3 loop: CASSFGWGNTEAFF. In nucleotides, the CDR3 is TGTGCCAGCAGTTTCGGGTGGGGGAACACTGAAGCTTTCTTT.

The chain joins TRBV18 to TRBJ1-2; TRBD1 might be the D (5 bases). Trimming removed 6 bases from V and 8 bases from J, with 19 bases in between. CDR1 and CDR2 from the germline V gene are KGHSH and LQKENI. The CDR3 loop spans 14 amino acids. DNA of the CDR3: TGTGCCAGCTCCCAGGCGATACAGGCTATGGGCTACACCTTC. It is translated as CASSQAIQAMGYTF.

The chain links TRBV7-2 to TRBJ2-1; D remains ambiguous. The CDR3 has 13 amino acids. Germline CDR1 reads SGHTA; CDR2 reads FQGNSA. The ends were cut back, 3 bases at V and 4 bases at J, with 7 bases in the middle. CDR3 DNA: TGTGCCAGCAGCTTTATGCGGTACAATGAGCAGTTCTTC. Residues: CASSFMRYNEQFF.

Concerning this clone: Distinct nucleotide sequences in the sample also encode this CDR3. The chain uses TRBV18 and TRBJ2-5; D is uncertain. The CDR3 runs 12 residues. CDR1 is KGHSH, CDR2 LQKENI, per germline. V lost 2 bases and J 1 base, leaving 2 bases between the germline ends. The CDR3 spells CASSPGQETQYF. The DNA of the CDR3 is TGTGCCAGCTCACCAGGCCAAGAGACCCAGTACTTC.

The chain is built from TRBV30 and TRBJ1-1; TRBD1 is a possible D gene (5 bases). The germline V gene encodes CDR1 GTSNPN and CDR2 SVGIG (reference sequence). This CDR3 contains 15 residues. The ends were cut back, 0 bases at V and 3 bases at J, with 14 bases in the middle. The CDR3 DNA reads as TGTGCCTGGAGTGTATGGGGACCACCCTACACTGAAGCTTTCTTT. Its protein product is CAWSVWGPPYTEAFF.

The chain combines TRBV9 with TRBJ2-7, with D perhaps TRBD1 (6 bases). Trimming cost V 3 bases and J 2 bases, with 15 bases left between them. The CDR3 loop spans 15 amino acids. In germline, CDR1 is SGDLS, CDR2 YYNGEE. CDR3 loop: CASSDDGTPTYEQYF. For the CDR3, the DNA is TGTGCCAGCAGCGATGACGGGACACCGACCTACGAGCAGTACTTC.

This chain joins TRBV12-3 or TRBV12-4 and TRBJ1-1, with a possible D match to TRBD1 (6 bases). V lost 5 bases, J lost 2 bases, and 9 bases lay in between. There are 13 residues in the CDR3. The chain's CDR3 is CASSRGGNTEAFF. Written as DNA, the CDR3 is TGTGCCAGCAGTAGAGGGGGAAACACTGAAGCTTTCTTT.

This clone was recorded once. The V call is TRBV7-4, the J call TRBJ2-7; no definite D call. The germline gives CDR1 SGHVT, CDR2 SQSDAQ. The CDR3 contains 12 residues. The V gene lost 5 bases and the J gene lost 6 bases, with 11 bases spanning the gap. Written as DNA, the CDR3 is TGTGCCAGCAGCCCTTTGAGGACCGAGCAGTACTTC. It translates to CASSPLRTEQYF.

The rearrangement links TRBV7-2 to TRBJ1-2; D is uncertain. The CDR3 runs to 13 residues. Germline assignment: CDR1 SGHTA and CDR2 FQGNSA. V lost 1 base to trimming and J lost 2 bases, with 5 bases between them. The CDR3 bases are TGTGCCAGCAGCTTAGTCGGCAACTATGGCTACACCTTC. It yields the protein CASSLVGNYGYTF.

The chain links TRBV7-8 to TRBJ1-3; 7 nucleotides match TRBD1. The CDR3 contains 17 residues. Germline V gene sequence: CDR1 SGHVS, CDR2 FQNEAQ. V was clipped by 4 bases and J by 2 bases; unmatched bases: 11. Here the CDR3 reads CASSWKRDRPTGNTIYF. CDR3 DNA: TGTGCCAGCAGCTGGAAACGGGACAGACCCACTGGAAACACCATATATTTT.

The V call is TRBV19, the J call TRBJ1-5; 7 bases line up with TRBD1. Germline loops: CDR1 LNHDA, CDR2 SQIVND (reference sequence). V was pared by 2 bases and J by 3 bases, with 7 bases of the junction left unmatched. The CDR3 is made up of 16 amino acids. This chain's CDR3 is CASSITQGGDNQPQHF. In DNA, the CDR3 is TGTGCCAGTAGTATAACCCAGGGGGGGGACAATCAGCCCCAGCATTTT.

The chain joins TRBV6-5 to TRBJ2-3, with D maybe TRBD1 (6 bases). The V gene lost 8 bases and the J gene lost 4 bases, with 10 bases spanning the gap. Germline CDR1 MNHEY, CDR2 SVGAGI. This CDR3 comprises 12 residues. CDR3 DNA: TGTGCCAGCGGACAGTTTCCAGATACGCAGTATTTT. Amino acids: CASGQFPDTQYF.